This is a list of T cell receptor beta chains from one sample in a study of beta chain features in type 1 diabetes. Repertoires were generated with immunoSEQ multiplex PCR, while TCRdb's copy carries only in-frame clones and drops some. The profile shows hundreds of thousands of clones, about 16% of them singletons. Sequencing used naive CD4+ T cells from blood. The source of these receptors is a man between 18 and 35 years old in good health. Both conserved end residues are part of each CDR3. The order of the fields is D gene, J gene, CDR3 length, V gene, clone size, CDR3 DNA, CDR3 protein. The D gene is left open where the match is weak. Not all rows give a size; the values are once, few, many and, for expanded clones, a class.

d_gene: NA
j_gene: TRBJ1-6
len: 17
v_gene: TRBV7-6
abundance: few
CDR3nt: TGTGCCAGCAGCGCCGGACTAATTTACTCCTATAATTCACCCCTCCACTTT
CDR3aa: CASSAGLIYSYNSPLHF

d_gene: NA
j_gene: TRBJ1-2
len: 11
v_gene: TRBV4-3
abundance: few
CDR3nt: TGCGCCAGCAGCCAAGGGCATGGCTACACCTTC
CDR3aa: CASSQGHGYTF

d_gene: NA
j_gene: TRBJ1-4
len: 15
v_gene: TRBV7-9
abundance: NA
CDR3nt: TGTGCCAGCAGCCCCCCAGCAGGCGAGGGTGAAAAACTGTTTTTT
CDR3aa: CASSPPAGEGEKLFF

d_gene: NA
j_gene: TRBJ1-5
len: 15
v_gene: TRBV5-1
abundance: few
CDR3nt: TGCGCCAGCAGCGTGGGACGAATTAGCAATCAGCCCCAGCATTTT
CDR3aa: CASSVGRISNQPQHF

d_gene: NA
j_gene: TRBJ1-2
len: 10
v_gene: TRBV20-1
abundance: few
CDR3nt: TGCAGTGCCCAGGACTATGGCTACACCTTC
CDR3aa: CSAQDYGYTF

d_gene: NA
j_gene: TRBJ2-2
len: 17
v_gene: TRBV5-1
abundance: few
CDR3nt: TGCGCCAGCAGCCCGTCGGGGCTATCGAAGAACACCGGGGAGCTGTTTTTT
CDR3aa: CASSPSGLSKNTGELFF

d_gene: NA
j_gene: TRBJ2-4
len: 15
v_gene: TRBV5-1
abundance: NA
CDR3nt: TGCGCCAGCAGCTCAGATACCACAGCCAAAAACATTCAGTACTTC
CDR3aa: CASSSDTTAKNIQYF

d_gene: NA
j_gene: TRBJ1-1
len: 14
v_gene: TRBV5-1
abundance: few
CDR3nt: TGCGCCAGCAGCTTGGAAGCTCCTCGCACTGAAGCTTTCTTT
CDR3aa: CASSLEAPRTEAFF

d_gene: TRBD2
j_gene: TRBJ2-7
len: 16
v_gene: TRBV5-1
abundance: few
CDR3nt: TGCGCCAGCAGCTTGGCCGGGGCGGGAGGACTACGAGTGCAGTACTTC
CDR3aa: CASSLAGAGGLRVQYF

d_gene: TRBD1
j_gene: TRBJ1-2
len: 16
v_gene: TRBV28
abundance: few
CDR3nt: TGTGCCAGCAGTTCCATTTACAGGGGATTTGACTATGGCTACACCTTC
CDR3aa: CASSSIYRGFDYGYTF

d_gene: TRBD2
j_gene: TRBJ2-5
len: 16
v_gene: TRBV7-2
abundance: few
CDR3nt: TGTGCCAGCAGCTTATTGGTAGCGGGGGGACAAGAGACCCAGTACTTC
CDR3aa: CASSLLVAGGQETQYF

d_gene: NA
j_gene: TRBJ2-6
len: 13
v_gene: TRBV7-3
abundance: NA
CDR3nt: TGTGCCAGCAAGAACTCTGGGGCCAACGTCCTGACTTTC
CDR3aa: CASKNSGANVLTF

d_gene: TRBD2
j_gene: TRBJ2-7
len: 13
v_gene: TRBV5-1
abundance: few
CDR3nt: TGCGCCAGCAGCTTGGAGGGGAGGGGCGAGCAGTACTTC
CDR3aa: CASSLEGRGEQYF

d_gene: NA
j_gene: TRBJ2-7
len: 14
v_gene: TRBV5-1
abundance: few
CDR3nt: TGCGCCAGCAGCTCCGTAAGTTGGCGGAGGGAGCAGTACTTC
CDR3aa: CASSSVSWRREQYF

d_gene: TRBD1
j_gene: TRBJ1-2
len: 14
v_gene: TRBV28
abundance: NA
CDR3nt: TGTGCCAGCAGTCACAGGGGACTTGGCTATGGCTACACCTTC
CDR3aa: CASSHRGLGYGYTF

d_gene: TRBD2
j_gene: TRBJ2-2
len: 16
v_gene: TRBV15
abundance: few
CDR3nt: TGTGCCACCAGCAGAGATAGGTTTCTAGCGGCTGGAGAGCTGTTTTTT
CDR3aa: CATSRDRFLAAGELFF

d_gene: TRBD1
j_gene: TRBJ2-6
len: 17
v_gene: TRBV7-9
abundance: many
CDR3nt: TGTGCCAGCAGTCCTGGGACAGGGGGCCCTGGGGCCAACGTCCTGACTTTC
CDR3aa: CASSPGTGGPGANVLTF

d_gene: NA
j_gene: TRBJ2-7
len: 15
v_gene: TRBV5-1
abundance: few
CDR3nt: TGCGCCAGCAGCTTAGGACAGGAGGGCCCAGGCGAGCAGTACTTC
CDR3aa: CASSLGQEGPGEQYF

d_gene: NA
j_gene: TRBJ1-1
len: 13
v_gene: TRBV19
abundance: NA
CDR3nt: TGTGCCAGTAGTCGACAGAAGAACACTGAAGCTTTCTTT
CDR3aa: CASSRQKNTEAFF

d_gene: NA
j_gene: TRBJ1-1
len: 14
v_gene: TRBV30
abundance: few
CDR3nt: TGTGCCTGGAGTGCCCCTGGACAGAACACTGAAGCTTTCTTT
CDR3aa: CAWSAPGQNTEAFF

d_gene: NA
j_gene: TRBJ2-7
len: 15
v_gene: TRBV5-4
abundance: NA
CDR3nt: TGTGCCAGCAGCTTAGGACTCCCAAACTCCTACGAGCAGTACTTC
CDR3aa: CASSLGLPNSYEQYF

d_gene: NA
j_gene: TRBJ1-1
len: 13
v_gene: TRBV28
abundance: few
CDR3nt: TGTGCCAGCAGTTTACTTGGGGGCACTGAAGCTTTCTTT
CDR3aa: CASSLLGGTEAFF

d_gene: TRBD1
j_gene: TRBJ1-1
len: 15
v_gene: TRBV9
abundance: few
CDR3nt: TGTGCCAGCAGCGCACGGACAGGCGGGGTGACTGAAGCTTTCTTT
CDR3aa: CASSARTGGVTEAFF

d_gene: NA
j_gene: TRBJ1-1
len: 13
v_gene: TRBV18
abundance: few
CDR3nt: TGTGCCAGCTCACTGACGATGAACACTGAAGCTTTCTTT
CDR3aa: CASSLTMNTEAFF

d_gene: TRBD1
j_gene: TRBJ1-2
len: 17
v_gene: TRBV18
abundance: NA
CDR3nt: TGTGCCAGCTCACAGGGGACAGGGAAGAATGGCGGCTATGGCTACACCTTC
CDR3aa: CASSQGTGKNGGYGYTF

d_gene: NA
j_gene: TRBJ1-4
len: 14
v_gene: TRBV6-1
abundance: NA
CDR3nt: TGTGCCAGCAGTGAAGTGGCGAATCACGAAAAACTGTTTTTT
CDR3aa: CASSEVANHEKLFF

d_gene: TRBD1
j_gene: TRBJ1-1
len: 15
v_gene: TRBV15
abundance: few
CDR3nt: TGTGCCACCAGCAGAGAGACAGGGCGTATCACTGAAGCTTTCTTT
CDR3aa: CATSRETGRITEAFF

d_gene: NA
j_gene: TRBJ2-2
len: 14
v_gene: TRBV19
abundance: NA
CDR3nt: TGTGCCAGTCGCTACCCTACGAACACCGGGGAGCTGTTTTTT
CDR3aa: CASRYPTNTGELFF

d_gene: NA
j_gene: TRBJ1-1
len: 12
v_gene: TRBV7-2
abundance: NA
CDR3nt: TGTGCCAGCAGCTCTTCAGGGTTTCTAGCTTTCTTT
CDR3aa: CASSSSGFLAFF

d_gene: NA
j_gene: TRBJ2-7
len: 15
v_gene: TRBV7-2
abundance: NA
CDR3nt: TGTGCCAGCAGCTTAGGACCAGGGAGCCCCTACGAGCAGTACTTC
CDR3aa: CASSLGPGSPYEQYF

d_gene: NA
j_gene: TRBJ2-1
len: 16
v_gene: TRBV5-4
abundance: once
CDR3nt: TGTGCCAGCAGCAACGACGGACAGAGCTCCTACAATGAGCAGTTCTTC
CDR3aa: CASSNDGQSSYNEQFF

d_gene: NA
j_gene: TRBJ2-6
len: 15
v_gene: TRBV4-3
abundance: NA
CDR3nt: TGCGCCAGCAGAGGGGGGCTCTCTGGGGCCAACGTCCTGACTTTC
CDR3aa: CASRGGLSGANVLTF

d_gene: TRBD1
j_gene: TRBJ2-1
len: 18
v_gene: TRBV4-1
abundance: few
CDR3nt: TGCGCCAGCAGCCAAGGTCGCGGTCGGGGACAGCCCTACAATGAGCAGTTCTTC
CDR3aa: CASSQGRGRGQPYNEQFF

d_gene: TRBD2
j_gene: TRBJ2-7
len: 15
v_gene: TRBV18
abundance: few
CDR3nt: TGTGCCAGCTCTCGACTAGCGGGAGACTCCTACGAGCAGTACTTC
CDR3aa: CASSRLAGDSYEQYF

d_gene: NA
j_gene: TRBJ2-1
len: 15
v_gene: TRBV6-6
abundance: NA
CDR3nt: TGTGCCAGCATTAAGGATTCCCGGTTATTCAATGAGCAGTTCTTC
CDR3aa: CASIKDSRLFNEQFF

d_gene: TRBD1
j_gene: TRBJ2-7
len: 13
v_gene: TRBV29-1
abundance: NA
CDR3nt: TGCAGCGTTGACCGACAGGGCACCTACGAGCAGTACTTC
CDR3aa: CSVDRQGTYEQYF

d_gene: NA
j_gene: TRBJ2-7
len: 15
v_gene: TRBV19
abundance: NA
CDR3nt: TGTGCCTCCCGGGGCCAACCACCTTGGACCTACGAGCAGTACTTC
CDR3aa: CASRGQPPWTYEQYF

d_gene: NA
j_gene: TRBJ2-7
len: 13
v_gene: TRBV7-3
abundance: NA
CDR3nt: TGTGCCAGCAGCTTAGGGAAAGGCCACGAGCAGTACTTC
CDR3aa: CASSLGKGHEQYF

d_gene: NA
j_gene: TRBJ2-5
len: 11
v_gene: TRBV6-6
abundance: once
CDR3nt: TGTGCCAGCTCAGCTAAAGAGACCCAGTACTTC
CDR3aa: CASSAKETQYF

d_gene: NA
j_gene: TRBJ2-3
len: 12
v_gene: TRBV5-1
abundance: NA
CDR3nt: TGCGCCAGCAGCTTGAGAAGTGACACGCAGTATTTT
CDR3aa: CASSLRSDTQYF

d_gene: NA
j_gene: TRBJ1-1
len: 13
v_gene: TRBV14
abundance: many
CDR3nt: TGTGCCAGCAGCGTAGGAATGAACACTGAAGCTTTCTTT
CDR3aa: CASSVGMNTEAFF

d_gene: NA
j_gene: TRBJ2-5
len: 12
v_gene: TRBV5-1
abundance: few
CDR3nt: TGCGCCAGCAGCGCCCACCAAGAGACCCAGTACTTC
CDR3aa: CASSAHQETQYF

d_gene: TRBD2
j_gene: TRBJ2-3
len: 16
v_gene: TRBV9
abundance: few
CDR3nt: TGTGCCAGCAGCGCCTCGTTAGCGGGGGCAGGAGATACGCAGTATTTT
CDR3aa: CASSASLAGAGDTQYF

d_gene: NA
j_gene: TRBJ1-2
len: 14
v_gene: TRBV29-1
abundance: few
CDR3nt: TGCAGCGTTGAAGTTCCAGGGGAAAACTATGGCTACACCTTC
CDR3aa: CSVEVPGENYGYTF

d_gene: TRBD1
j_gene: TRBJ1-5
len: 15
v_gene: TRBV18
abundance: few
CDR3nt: TGTGCCAGCTCACACCGGGACAGGGGTAATCAGCCCCAGCATTTT
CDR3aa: CASSHRDRGNQPQHF

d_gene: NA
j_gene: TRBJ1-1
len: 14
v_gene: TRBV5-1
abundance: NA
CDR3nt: TGCGCCAGCAGCTTGGACAGGGTCAACACTGAAGCTTTCTTT
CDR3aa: CASSLDRVNTEAFF

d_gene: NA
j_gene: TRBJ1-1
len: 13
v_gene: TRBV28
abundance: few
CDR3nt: TGTGCCAGCAGTACCACATTGGACACTGAAGCTTTCTTT
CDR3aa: CASSTTLDTEAFF

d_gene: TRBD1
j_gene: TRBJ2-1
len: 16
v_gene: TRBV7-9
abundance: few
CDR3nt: TGTGCCAGCAGTCGACCAGGGACAGGGGCAGGCAATGAGCAGTTCTTC
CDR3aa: CASSRPGTGAGNEQFF

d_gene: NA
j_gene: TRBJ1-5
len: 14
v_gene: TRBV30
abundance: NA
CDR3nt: TGTGCCTGGAGTGGTGGGATCCCCAATCAGCCCCAGCATTTT
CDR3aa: CAWSGGIPNQPQHF

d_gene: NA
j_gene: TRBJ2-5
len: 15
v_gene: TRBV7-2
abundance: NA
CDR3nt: TGTGCCAGCAGCTTAGCCCGTCAGTACCAAGAGACCCAGTACTTC
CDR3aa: CASSLARQYQETQYF

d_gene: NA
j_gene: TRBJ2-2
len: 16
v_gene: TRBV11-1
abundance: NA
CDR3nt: TGTGCCAGCAGCTTAGCTTTCGGGACTCCACGTTGGGAGCTGTTTTTT
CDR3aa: CASSLAFGTPRWELFF

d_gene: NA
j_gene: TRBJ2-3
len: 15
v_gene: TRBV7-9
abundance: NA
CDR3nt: TGTGCCAGCAGCTTAGCGCTGAGGACCACAGATACGCAGTATTTT
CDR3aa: CASSLALRTTDTQYF

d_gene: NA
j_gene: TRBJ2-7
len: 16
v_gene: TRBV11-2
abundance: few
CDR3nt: TGTGCCAGCAGTATCCCCTTCCGGGACGGACTCTACGAGCAGTACTTC
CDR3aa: CASSIPFRDGLYEQYF

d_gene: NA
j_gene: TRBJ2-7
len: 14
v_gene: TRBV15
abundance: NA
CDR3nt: TGTGCCACCAGCAGAGGGCTAGGTGGTCGGGAGCAGTACTTC
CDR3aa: CATSRGLGGREQYF

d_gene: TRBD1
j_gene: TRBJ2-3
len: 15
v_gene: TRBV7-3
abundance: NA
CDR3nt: TGTGCCAGCAGCTATAGACAGGGCACCCCAGATACGCAGTATTTT
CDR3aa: CASSYRQGTPDTQYF

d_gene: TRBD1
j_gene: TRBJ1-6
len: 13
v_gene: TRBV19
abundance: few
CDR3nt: TGTGCCACGAGGACAGGAGGGAATTCACCCCTCCACTTT
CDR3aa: CATRTGGNSPLHF

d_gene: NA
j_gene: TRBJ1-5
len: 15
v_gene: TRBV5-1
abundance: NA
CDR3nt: TGCGCCAGCAGCTTGGATCGGAATAGCAATCAGCCCCAGCATTTT
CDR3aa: CASSLDRNSNQPQHF

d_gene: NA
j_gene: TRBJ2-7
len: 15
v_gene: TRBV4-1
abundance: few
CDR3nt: TGCGCCAGCAGCCAAGGTTGGGCCGTATCGTTGGAGCAGTACTTC
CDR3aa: CASSQGWAVSLEQYF

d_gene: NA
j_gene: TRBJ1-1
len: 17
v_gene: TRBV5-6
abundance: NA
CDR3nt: TGTGCCAGCAGCTTGGTATCCCCGGGACTGAGTAACACTGAAGCTTTCTTT
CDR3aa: CASSLVSPGLSNTEAFF

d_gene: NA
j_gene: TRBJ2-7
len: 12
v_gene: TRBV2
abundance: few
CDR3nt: TGTGCCAGCAGTGAAGCGCTTTCCCTACCCCGATTC
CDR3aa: CASSEALSLPRF